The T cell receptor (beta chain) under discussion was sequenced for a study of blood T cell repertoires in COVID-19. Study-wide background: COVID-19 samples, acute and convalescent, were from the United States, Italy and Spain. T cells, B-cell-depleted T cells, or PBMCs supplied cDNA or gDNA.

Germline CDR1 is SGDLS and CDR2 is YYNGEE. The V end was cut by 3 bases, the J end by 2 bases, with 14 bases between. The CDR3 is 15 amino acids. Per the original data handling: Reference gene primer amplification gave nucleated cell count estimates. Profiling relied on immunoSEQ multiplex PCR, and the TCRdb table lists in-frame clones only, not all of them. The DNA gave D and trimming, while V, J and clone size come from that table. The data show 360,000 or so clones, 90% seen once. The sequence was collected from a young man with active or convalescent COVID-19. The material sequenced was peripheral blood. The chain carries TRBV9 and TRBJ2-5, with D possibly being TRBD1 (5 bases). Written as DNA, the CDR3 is TGTGCCAGCAGCGAGGAAGGGGTAAGACAAGAGACCCAGTACTTC. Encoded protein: CASSEEGVRQETQYF.